These 15 T cell receptor beta chains came from one sample sequenced in a study of human T cells and chemical hapten exposure (dated by TCRdb to 2020 to 2023). What the time point label conveys for this sample: patch test 1, 2 weeks after DPC sensitization. The sample's treatment or condition label, in plain terms: therapeutic diphenylcyclopropenone sensitization with weekly scalp DPC. Library preparation used RACE. The sample was run on a NextSeq 500. TCRdb cleaned the public reads at Q25 with fastp, built clones with MiXCR and kept in-frame beta chains. Every CDR3 protein is listed once, alongside the most common genes and DNA of its rows. The sample table shows around 340,000 distinct CDR3 sequences, and around 7% are seen once. The ten largest clonotypes hold approximately 8% of the sample. The sample in question was whole blood, obtained in connection with sensitization to the hapten diphenylcyclopropenone (DPC). These receptors were taken from a woman younger than 30 with alopecia areata. Some clones in this sample may be carry-over from other donors' samples.

There are many counts of this clonotype. V and J are TRBV27 and TRBJ2-7; D unclear. Germline CDR1 reads MNHEY; CDR2 reads SMNVEV (reference sequence). Trimming took 8 bases from V and 7 from J, leaving 18 bases between them. The length of the CDR3 is 13 residues. CDR3 sequence reads: CASRRTVLEEQYF. DNA of the CDR3: TGTGCCAGCCGGCGGACCGTCCTAGAGGAGCAGTACTTC.

The V and J genes are TRBV20-1 and TRBJ2-3; D is ambiguous. CDR1 and CDR2 (germline): DFQATT, SNEGSKA (reference sequence). This CDR3 has 16 amino acids. V was trimmed by 0 bases and J by 3 bases, leaving 16 bases between them. In DNA, the CDR3 is TGCAGTGCTAGAGAAGGTTGGGATCTATTGACAGATACGCAGTATTTT. This encodes CSAREGWDLLTDTQYF.

J is TRBJ1-1 and V is TRBV11-2, with no clear D. CDR1 is SGHAT and CDR2 is FQNNGV in the germline V gene. The CDR3 sequence is 13 residues long. V was cut by 3 bases and J by 5 bases, with 10 bases left in between. CDR3 in amino acids: CASSFNEDTEAFF. The DNA for the CDR3 is TGTGCCAGCAGCTTCAATGAGGATACTGAAGCTTTCTTT. The full variable domain, rest sourced from reference TRBV11-2 and TRBJ1-1, is EAGVAQSPRYKIIEKRQSVAFWCNPISGHATLYWYQQILGQGPKLLIQFQNNGVVDDSQLPKDRFSAERLKGVDSTLKIQPAKLEDSAVYLCASSFNEDTEAFFGQGTRLTVV.

The chain has TRBV4-3 and TRBJ1-4; D remains ambiguous. Germline V CDR1 and CDR2: LGHNA, YSLEER. Trimming removed 4 bases from V and 0 bases from J, with 12 bases in between. The CDR3 loop spans 16 amino acids. CDR3 bases: TGCGCCAGCAGCCCCAACTACCCCGCAACTAATGAAAAACTGTTTTTT. This codes for CASSPNYPATNEKLFF.

The table lists this clonotype with a few counts. The chain has TRBV20-1 and TRBJ1-1; no firm D call. The CDR3 has 13 residues. CDR1 and CDR2 (germline): DFQATT, SNEGSKA (reference sequence). With 3 bases removed from V and 4 bases from J, the gap between germline ends came to 12 bases. CDR3 residues: CSASGHFGTEAFF. The CDR3 region has the DNA TGCAGTGCTAGTGGGCACTTTGGCACTGAAGCTTTCTTT.

This clonotype was counted a few times. CDR3 DNA sequence: TGTGCCAGCAGTTACCGGACCACGGGAGAGCAGTACTTC. Encoded protein: CASSYRTTGEQYF. The genes are TRBV6-6 and TRBJ2-7; TRBD2 is a possible D gene (5 bases). The CDR3 spans 13 residues. The germline V and J ends were trimmed by 2 bases and 7 bases, with 12 bases remaining between them. CDR1 is MNHNY and CDR2 is SVGAGI in the germline V gene (reference sequence).

This clonotype occurred once. A much more abundant neighbour one base away suggests this may be a read error. The DNA for the CDR3 is TGTGCCAGCAGTTACTCCTCCCGCAGGTCTGGCTGCACCTTC. It yields the protein CASSYSSRRSGCTF. This rearrangement joins TRBV6-5 to TRBJ1-2, with D uncertain. Per the germline V gene, CDR1 is MNHEY and CDR2 is SVGAGI. There are 14 residues in the CDR3.

The V gene is TRBV6-2 or TRBV6-3, the J gene TRBJ1-4; TRBD1 is a possible D gene (5 bases). Germline assignment: CDR1 MNHEY and CDR2 SVGEGT. V was trimmed by 7 bases and J by 1 base, leaving 22 bases between them. This CDR3 has 18 amino acids. Here the CDR3 reads CASTDGLQALGTNEKLFF. In DNA, the CDR3 is TGTGCCAGCACCGACGGATTACAGGCCTTGGGAACTAATGAAAAACTGTTTTTT.

This chain links TRBV11-2 with TRBJ2-3; TRBD2 agrees at 8 bases. The CDR3 length is 16 residues. Losses at the gene ends were 4 bases for V and 4 bases for J; bases not matched to a gene: 10. CDR1 is SGHAT, CDR2 FQNNGV, per germline. Written as DNA, the CDR3 is TGTGCCAGCAGCTCTCGGACTAGCATAAGGGCAGATACGCAGTATTTT. Protein product: CASSSRTSIRADTQYF.

The V gene is TRBV29-1, the J gene TRBJ2-1, with D possibly matching TRBD1 (6 bases). Per the germline V gene, CDR1 is SQVTM and CDR2 is ANQGSEA. Trimming pared 1 base from V and 1 base from J, leaving 11 bases between. CDR3 length equals 15 residues. The CDR3 DNA is TGCAGCGTTGAAGGGGGGACATCTTCCTACAATGAGCAGTTCTTC. The encoded protein is CSVEGGTSSYNEQFF.

This clonotype was observed a few times. The chain combines TRBV4-3 with TRBJ2-7; 8 nucleotides align to TRBD1. This CDR3 has 17 amino acids. The germline gives CDR1 LGHNA, CDR2 YSLEER. Trimming cost V 0 bases and J 5 bases; bases outside gene matches: 12. CDR3 bases: TGCGCCAGCAGCCAAGATCGCGGGACAGGAATAGGGGACGAGCAGTACTTC. Its translation: CASSQDRGTGIGDEQYF.

This clonotype was seen repeatedly, ten times or more. The V gene is TRBV9, the J gene TRBJ2-7; 10 nucleotides match TRBD1. Germline V gene lookup returns CDR1 SGDLS and CDR2 YYNGEE. The CDR3 covers 14 residues. With 3 bases clipped from V and 7 bases from J, the junction kept 7 bases outside the gene matches. CDR3 region: CASSGRDRGGEQYF. CDR3 DNA: TGTGCCAGCAGCGGCCGGGACAGGGGAGGGGAGCAGTACTTC.

This clonotype was seen a handful of times. The V call is TRBV5-4, the J call TRBJ2-1, with 8 bases aligning to TRBD1. The CDR3 sequence is 14 residues long. V trimming: 1 base; J trimming: 6 bases; junction bases outside the gene matches: 3. CDR1 is SGHNT and CDR2 is YYREEE in the germline V gene (reference sequence). The CDR3 region has the DNA TGTGCCAGCAGCTTGCGAGACAGGGGCAATGAGCAGTTCTTC. Protein product: CASSLRDRGNEQFF. Drawing the rest from reference TRBV5-4 and TRBJ2-1, the complete variable domain is ETGVTQSPTHLIKTRGQQVTLRCSSQSGHNTVSWYQQALGQGPQFIFQYYREEENGRGNFPPRFSGLQFPNYSSELNVNALELDDSALYLCASSLRDRGNEQFFGPGTRLTVL.

This clonotype came up a few times. The chain recombines TRBV12-5 with TRBJ2-5, with D possibly TRBD1 on 6 matching bases. Deletions cut 1 base from V and 1 base from J, with 7 bases between. Germline loops: CDR1 LGHNT, CDR2 FRNRAP. The CDR3 is 14 amino acids. DNA of the CDR3: TGTGCTAGTGGTTTGGGGGACATCCAAGAGACCCAGTACTTC. Translated, it gives CASGLGDIQETQYF.

This clonotype was found a few times. This chain links TRBV5-1 with TRBJ2-7, with 10 positions matching TRBD1. Germline V gives CDR1 SGHRS, CDR2 YFSETQ. The J segment lost 7 bases and the V segment lost 4 bases, leaving 11 bases of the junction unmatched. This CDR3 contains 15 residues. This CDR3 is CASSNGTGVVEEQYF. In DNA form, the CDR3 reads TGCGCCAGCAGCAATGGGACAGGGGTGGTGGAAGAGCAGTACTTC.